This T cell receptor (beta chain) was sequenced in a study of persistence of HIV-infected CD4 T cells. About this clone itself: Its antigen remains unknown.

General study findings and limits: Bulk TCR data could not be restricted to HIV-1-infected CMV-responding cells.

The libraries were made with immunoSEQ version 4 in survey mode. Each sample used up to 1 ug genomic DNA diluted to roughly 10 ng/uL. The repertoire was sequenced with immunoSEQ multiplex PCR; TCRdb's copy has only in-frame clones and lacks some. The sample lists roughly 43,000 clones; around 92% were seen once. Nonspecific anti-CD3/anti-CD28 bead stimulation represents the broad CD4+ T cell repertoire. Sorting of responding CD4+ T cells relied on upregulated CD40 ligand together with CD69. From germline, CDR1 is LNHDA and CDR2 SQIVND (reference sequence). V lost 6 bases to trimming and J lost 3 bases; unmatched junction nucleotides: 12. The CDR3 has 17 amino acids.

The sequences come from CD4+ T cells sorted from PBMCs after approximately 20-hour stimulation, collected from a patient who received antiretroviral therapy. This clonotype was sampled from an adult man with HIV who was CMV-seropositive. The rearrangement links TRBV19 to TRBJ2-1; 9 bases fit TRBD1. The DNA for the CDR3 is TGTGCCAGTAGCAATCCGGGACAGGGCAAGGGCTACAATGAGCAGTTCTTC. Translation: CASSNPGQGKGYNEQFF.